This T cell receptor (beta chain) originates from a study of T cell changes during pregnancy in multiple sclerosis. Clones were read by immunoSEQ multiplex PCR, and TCRdb kept only the in-frame ones, dropping some. The table includes some 87,000 clones, approximately 92% detected once. This CDR3 region has 12 residues. Trimming removed 5 bases from V and 3 bases from J, with 8 bases in between. Germline V gene lookup returns CDR1 SEHNR and CDR2 FQNEAQ (reference sequence). This sequence was found in a female donor with multiple sclerosis, enrolled in a pregnancy study. The source was peripheral blood, collected in the first trimester of pregnancy. The chain is built from TRBV7-9 and TRBJ2-7; tentative D call: TRBD1 (5 bases). The CDR3 DNA sequence: TGTGCCAGCAGCGACAGCAGCTACGAGCAGTACTTC. Translating it yields CASSDSSYEQYF.